This TCR beta chain was retrieved from a study of blood T cell repertoires in COVID-19. TCRdb's table, derived via immunoSEQ multiplex PCR, lists solely in-frame clones and lacks some. The sample has approximately 180,000 clones, 75% to 90% seen once. This clone came up once. The junction had 6 bases not matched to a gene; V was cut back by 6 bases and J by 3 bases. Germline V CDR1 and CDR2: SQVTM, ANQGSEA. This CDR3 contains 13 residues. J is TRBJ2-5 and V is TRBV29-1; 8 bases are shared with TRBD2. This TCR was recovered from a human donor with active or convalescent COVID-19. The donor label of this sample is uncertain. Specimen: peripheral blood. CDR3 amino acids: CSVSGSPKETQYF. The CDR3 DNA follows: TGCAGCGTAAGCGGGAGCCCCAAAGAGACCCAGTACTTC.